This T cell receptor (beta chain) was sequenced during a study of blood T cell repertoires in COVID-19. Study-wide background: Sources were T cells, B-cell-depleted T cells, or PBMCs; the material itself was cDNA or gDNA.

Allocation to cohorts depended on clinical history reported by the participants. Two negative PCRs, clearance, or symptom resolution had been documented for recovered Cohort 3 donors. The germline V gene has CDR1 MGHDK and CDR2 SYGVNS. This CDR3 has 15 amino acids. Trimming removed 0 bases from V and 6 bases from J; junction bases left unmatched: 7. The authors' processing: Reference gene primer amplification yielded estimated nucleated cell counts. TCRdb keeps only in-frame clones here, not all; method: immunoSEQ multiplex PCR. V, J and clone size are taken as reported in that table, and D and trimming were inferred from the DNA itself. This repertoire shows approximately 300,000 clones, roughly 90% found once; its top ten account for around 20%.

The chain employs TRBV25-1 and TRBJ1-2; 7 positions agree with TRBD1. What was sequenced was PBMCs or T cells enriched from blood (not recorded which). The receptor was derived from a young woman who had recovered from COVID-19. The CDR3 coding sequence is TGTGCCAGCAGTGAATACTTGGTACAGGGGAATGGCTACACCTTC. This codes for CASSEYLVQGNGYTF.